Listed here is a single T cell receptor (beta chain). Its antigen is not identified. Within the sample, other DNA sequences also encode this same CDR3. The data are from a study of cytomegalovirus exposure and HLA in healthy donors. Study conclusions and caveats: HLA-A and HLA-B allele assignments for most subjects were reportedly predicted accurately using TCR beta sequences. Sequencing likely generated an artifact that appeared as a cluster of highly shared sequence variants. Three CMV-associated chains proved CMV antigen-specific in vitro. It was reportedly the case that the classifier diagnosed cytomegalovirus status with high specificity and sensitivity.

The PCR used 60 Vbeta and 13 Jbeta primers. Generated by immunoSEQ multiplex PCR, the TCRdb table keeps only in-frame clones and is missing some. The sample has around 200,000 clones; about three quarters are singletons. The CDR3 is made up of 14 amino acids. Germline-derived CDR1 and CDR2 are MGHDK and SYGVNS. After removal of 5 bases from V and 5 bases from J, the junction contained 7 bases not matched to a gene. The chain employs TRBV25-1 and TRBJ2-5; 8 bases match TRBD1. Sequencing was performed on PBMCs. This TCR derives from a woman aged 55-70 years in good health and CMV-seropositive. The CDR3 loop is CASSPRTGSETQYF. The DNA for the CDR3 is TGTGCCAGCAGTCCCCGGACAGGGAGCGAGACCCAGTACTTC.